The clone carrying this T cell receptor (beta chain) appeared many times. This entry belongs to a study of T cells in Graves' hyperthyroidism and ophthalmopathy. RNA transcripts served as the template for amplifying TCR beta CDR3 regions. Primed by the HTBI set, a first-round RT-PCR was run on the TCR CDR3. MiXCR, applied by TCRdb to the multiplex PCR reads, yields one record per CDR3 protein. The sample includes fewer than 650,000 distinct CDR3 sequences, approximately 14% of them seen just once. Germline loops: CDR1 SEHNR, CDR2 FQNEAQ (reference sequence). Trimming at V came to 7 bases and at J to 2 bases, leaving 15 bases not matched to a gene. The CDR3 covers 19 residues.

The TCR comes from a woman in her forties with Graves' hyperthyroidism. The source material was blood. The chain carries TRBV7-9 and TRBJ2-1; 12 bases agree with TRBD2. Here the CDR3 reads CASINKASLAGGPYNEQFF. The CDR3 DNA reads TGTGCCAGCATCAACAAGGCCTCGCTAGCGGGAGGGCCCTACAATGAGCAGTTCTTC. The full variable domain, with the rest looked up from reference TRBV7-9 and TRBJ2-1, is DTGVSQNPRHKITKRGQNVTFRCDPISEHNRLYWYRQTLGQGPEFLTYFQNEAQLEKSRLLSDRFSAERPKGSFSTLEIQRTEQGDSAMYLCASINKASLAGGPYNEQFFGPGTRLTVL.